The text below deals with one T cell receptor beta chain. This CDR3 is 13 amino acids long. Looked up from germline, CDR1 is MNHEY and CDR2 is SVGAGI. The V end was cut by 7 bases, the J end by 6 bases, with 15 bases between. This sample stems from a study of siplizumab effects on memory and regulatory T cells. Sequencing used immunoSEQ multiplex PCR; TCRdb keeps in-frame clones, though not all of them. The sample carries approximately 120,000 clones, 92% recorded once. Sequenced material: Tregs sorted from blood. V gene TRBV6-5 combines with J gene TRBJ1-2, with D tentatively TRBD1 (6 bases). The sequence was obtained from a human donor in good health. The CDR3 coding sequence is TGTGCCAGCAAAGGGGGGTTAGGGAATGGCTACACCTTC. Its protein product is CASKGGLGNGYTF.